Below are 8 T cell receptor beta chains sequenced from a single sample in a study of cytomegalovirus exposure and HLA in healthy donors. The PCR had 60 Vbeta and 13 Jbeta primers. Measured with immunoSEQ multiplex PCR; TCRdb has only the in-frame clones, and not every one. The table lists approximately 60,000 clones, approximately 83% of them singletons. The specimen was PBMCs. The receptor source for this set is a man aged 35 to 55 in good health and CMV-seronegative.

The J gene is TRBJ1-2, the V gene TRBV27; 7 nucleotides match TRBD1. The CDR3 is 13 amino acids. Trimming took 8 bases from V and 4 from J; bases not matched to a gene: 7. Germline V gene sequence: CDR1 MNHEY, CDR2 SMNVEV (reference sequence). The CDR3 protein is CASAPGGTYGYTF. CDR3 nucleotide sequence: TGTGCCAGCGCCCCAGGGGGAACCTATGGCTACACCTTC.

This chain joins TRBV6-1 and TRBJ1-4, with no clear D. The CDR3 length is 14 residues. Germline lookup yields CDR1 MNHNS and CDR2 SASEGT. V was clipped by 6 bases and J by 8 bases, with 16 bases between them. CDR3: CASSPRGREEKLFF. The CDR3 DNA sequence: TGTGCCAGCAGCCCGCGAGGGAGAGAGGAAAAACTGTTTTTT.

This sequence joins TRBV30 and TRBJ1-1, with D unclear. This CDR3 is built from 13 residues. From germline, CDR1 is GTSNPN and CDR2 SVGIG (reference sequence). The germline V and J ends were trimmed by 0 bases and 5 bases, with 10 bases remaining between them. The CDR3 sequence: CAWSVNQVTEAFF. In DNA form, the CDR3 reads TGTGCCTGGAGTGTTAACCAGGTTACTGAAGCTTTCTTT.

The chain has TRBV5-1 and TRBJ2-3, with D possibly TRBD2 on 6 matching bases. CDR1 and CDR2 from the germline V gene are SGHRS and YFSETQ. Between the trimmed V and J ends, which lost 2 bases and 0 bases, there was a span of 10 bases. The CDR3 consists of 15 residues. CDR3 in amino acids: CASSFSGESTDTQYF. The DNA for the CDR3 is TGCGCCAGCAGCTTCTCGGGGGAAAGCACAGATACGCAGTATTTT.

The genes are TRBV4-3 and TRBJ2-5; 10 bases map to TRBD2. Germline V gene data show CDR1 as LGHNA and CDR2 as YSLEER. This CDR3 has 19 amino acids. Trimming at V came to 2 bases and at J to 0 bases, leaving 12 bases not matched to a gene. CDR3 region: CASSQPRKSGGAYQETQYF. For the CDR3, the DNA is TGCGCCAGCAGCCAACCCCGGAAAAGCGGGGGGGCTTACCAAGAGACCCAGTACTTC.

CDR3: CASSLRTGRTDTQYF. The CDR3, as DNA: TGTGCCAGCAGTCTTCGGACAGGTCGCACAGATACGCAGTATTTT. This chain links TRBV28 with TRBJ2-3, with 7 bases fitting TRBD1. This CDR3 is 15 amino acids long. V shed 5 bases and J 1 base; nucleotides not matched to a gene: 6. Germline CDR1 reads MDHEN; CDR2 reads SYDVKM.

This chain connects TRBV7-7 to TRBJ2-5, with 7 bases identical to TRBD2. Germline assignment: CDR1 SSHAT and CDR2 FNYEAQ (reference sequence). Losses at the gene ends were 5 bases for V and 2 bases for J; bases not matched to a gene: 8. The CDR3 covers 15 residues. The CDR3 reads CASSQDAGDQETQYF. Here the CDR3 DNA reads TGTGCCAGCAGCCAAGATGCGGGGGATCAAGAGACCCAGTACTTC.

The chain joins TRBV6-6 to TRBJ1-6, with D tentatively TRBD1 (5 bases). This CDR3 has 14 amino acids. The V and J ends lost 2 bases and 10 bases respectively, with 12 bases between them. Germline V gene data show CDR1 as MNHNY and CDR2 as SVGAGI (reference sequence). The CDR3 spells CASSYVMGPSPLHF. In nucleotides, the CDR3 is TGTGCCAGCAGTTACGTGATGGGGCCCTCACCCCTCCACTTT.